The 30 T cell receptor beta chains listed next were all sequenced from one sample in a study of CD8 T cells in Susac syndrome. RNA amounts of roughly 0.45 to 1 ug underwent reverse transcription with random hexamers. TCRdb reprocessed the immunoSEQ multiplex PCR reads with MiXCR, giving one entry per CDR3 protein. The sample has under 200,000 distinct CDR3 sequences; 90% to 97% are singletons. Source material: CD4+ T cells from PBMCs. Source of these receptors: a human donor with Susac syndrome.

This chain connects TRBV9 to TRBJ1-3; D call uncertain. Trimming stripped 1 base from V and 3 bases from J, with 8 bases between. The germline V gene encodes CDR1 SGDLS and CDR2 YYNGEE. This CDR3 is 14 amino acids long. For the CDR3, the DNA is TGTGCCAGCAGCGTACCATCCGGTGGAAACACCATATATTTT. Its protein product is CASSVPSGGNTIYF.

The chain recombines TRBV29-1 with TRBJ1-1; 8 nucleotides align to TRBD1. The V gene end was trimmed by 6 bases and the J gene end by 4 bases; junction bases not matched to a gene: 10. Germline lookup yields CDR1 SQVTM and CDR2 ANQGSEA. CDR3 length equals 14 residues. The CDR3 DNA follows: TGCAGCGTCGACCCGACAGGGGCATCCACTGAAGCTTTCTTT. As protein: CSVDPTGASTEAFF.

The CDR3 spells CASSRGTSGGVEQFF. CDR3 in DNA: TGTGCCAGCAGCCGCGGGACTAGCGGGGGGGTTGAGCAGTTCTTC. V is TRBV7-8 and J is TRBJ2-1, with 16 bases lining up with TRBD2. Germline CDR1 and CDR2: SGHVS and FQNEAQ. The V gene end was trimmed by 5 bases and the J gene end by 9 bases; junction bases not matched to a gene: 4. This CDR3 has 15 residues.

J is TRBJ2-1 and V is TRBV30; 13 bases fit TRBD2. Germline trimming cut 8 bases from V and 6 bases from J; bases unmatched to any gene: 10. Germline-derived CDR1 and CDR2 are GTSNPN and SVGIG (reference sequence). The CDR3 consists of 15 residues. Written as DNA, the CDR3 is TGTGCCGTCTCCGGGACTAGCGGGGACAGCAATGAGCAGTTCTTC. It codes for CAVSGTSGDSNEQFF.

The chain uses TRBV6-5 and TRBJ2-7; D gene unclear. Germline V gives CDR1 MNHEY, CDR2 SVGAGI. Trimming shortened V by 6 bases and J by 4 bases, and 13 bases separated the two germline ends. The CDR3 covers 13 residues. DNA of the CDR3: TGTGCCAGCAGGGCCCGGCCTTCGTACGAGCAGTACTTC. This encodes CASRARPSYEQYF.

This clonotype came up once. This rearrangement joins TRBV9 to TRBJ2-3, with TRBD2 matching over 8 bases. J lost 5 bases, V lost 2 bases, and 10 bases had no gene match. Germline CDR1 is SGDLS and CDR2 is YYNGEE. This CDR3 has 16 amino acids. The CDR3 DNA reads as TGTGCCAGCAGCGTCCAGACCGCGGGGGGCGTAGATACGCAGTATTTT. It translates to CASSVQTAGGVDTQYF.

The genes are TRBV7-3 and TRBJ2-1; D remains ambiguous. Germline V gives CDR1 SGHTA, CDR2 FQGTGA. The CDR3 runs to 13 residues. Between the trimmed V and J ends, which lost 2 bases and 4 bases, there was a span of 6 bases. The CDR3 region has the DNA TGTGCCAGCAGCTTACTAGAGTACAATGAGCAGTTCTTC. This sequence encodes CASSLLEYNEQFF.

The chain links TRBV28 to TRBJ1-2; 7 nucleotides agree with TRBD1. The CDR3 is 12 amino acids. Germline V gene lookup returns CDR1 MDHEN and CDR2 SYDVKM. V dropped 5 bases and J dropped 7; count of bases not matched to a gene: 4. DNA for the CDR3: TGTGCCAGCAGTGGGGGGACAGCTGGCTACACCTTC. It translates to CASSGGTAGYTF.

The V and J genes are TRBV30 and TRBJ2-1; perhaps D is TRBD1 or TRBD2 (5 bases each). The CDR3 spans 14 residues. Trimming took 3 bases from V and 2 from J, leaving 11 bases between them. The germline V gene has CDR1 GTSNPN and CDR2 SVGIG (reference sequence). The CDR3 DNA is TGTGCCTGGAGAGGGGACGGACCCTACAATGAGCAGTTCTTC. This codes for CAWRGDGPYNEQFF.

In its sample, this clonotype was seen a few times. This rearrangement joins TRBV7-9 to TRBJ1-2, with D uncertain. CDR1 and CDR2 from the germline V gene are SEHNR and FQNEAQ (reference sequence). This CDR3 is 14 amino acids long. V was trimmed by 0 bases and J by 2 bases, leaving 7 bases between them. The CDR3 here is CASSLALGNYGYTF. The CDR3 region has the DNA TGTGCCAGCAGCTTAGCACTGGGGAACTATGGCTACACCTTC.

The chain has TRBV19 and TRBJ2-7; TRBD2 might be the D (5 bases). CDR3 size: 12 residues. Germline V gene sequence: CDR1 LNHDA, CDR2 SQIVND (reference sequence). The ends were cut back, 3 bases at V and 6 bases at J, with 9 bases in the middle. CDR3 loop: CASSITRSEQYF. CDR3 DNA: TGTGCCAGTAGTATCACTAGAAGCGAGCAGTACTTC.

The V call is TRBV6-2 or TRBV6-3, the J call TRBJ2-2; D not certain. This CDR3 is 15 amino acids long. V was trimmed by 5 bases and J by 5 bases, leaving 15 bases between them. The germline V gene encodes CDR1 MNHEY and CDR2 SVGEGT. CDR3 DNA sequence: TGTGCCAGCAGTGCCGGAGCAGTCTTTACCGGGGAGCTGTTTTTT. It specifies CASSAGAVFTGELFF.

J is TRBJ2-3 and V is TRBV15, with D perhaps matching TRBD2 (5 bases). There are 14 residues in the CDR3. V gave up 0 bases and J gave up 6 bases, with 10 bases separating them. Germline CDR1 LNHNV, CDR2 YYDKDF (reference sequence). This CDR3 reads CATSRDNGEDTQYF. CDR3 nucleotide sequence: TGTGCCACCAGCAGAGATAATGGGGAGGATACGCAGTATTTT.

The chain combines TRBV20-1 with TRBJ2-1; D may match TRBD1 or TRBD2 (5 bases each). The CDR3 consists of 18 residues. CDR1 DFQATT and CDR2 SNEGSKA come from the germline V gene (reference sequence). V dropped 4 bases and J dropped 0 bases, with 22 bases sitting between them. DNA for the CDR3: TGCAGTGCTATATCCTTCCCCGGGACCCAGAGCTCCTACAATGAGCAGTTCTTC. The encoded protein is CSAISFPGTQSSYNEQFF.

The rearrangement uses TRBV19 and TRBJ1-5; 7 nucleotides line up with TRBD1. The germline V gene encodes CDR1 LNHDA and CDR2 SQIVND (reference sequence). This CDR3 comprises 14 residues. The J segment lost 7 bases and the V segment lost 4 bases, leaving 7 bases of the junction unmatched. In nucleotides, the CDR3 is TGTGCCAGTAGTACAGACAGGGTTTGGCAGCCCCAGCATTTT. The encoded protein is CASSTDRVWQPQHF. The full variable domain, its missing parts supplied by reference TRBV19 and TRBJ1-5, is DGGITQSPKYLFRKEGQNVTLSCEQNLNHDAMYWYRQDPGQGLRLIYYSQIVNDFQKGDIAEGYSVSREKKESFPLTVTSAQKNPTAFYLCASSTDRVWQPQHFGDGTRLSIL.

This chain links TRBV12-3 or TRBV12-4 with TRBJ2-5; possible D gene TRBD1, 6 bases. This CDR3 has 15 residues. The V and J ends lost 5 bases and 2 bases respectively, with 15 bases between them. The CDR3 spells CASSRETGLQETQYF. CDR3 in DNA: TGTGCCAGCAGTCGTGAGACAGGCCTTCAAGAGACCCAGTACTTC.

The chain is built from TRBV2 and TRBJ2-1; 10 bases map to TRBD2. V shed 0 bases and J 14 bases; nucleotides not matched to a gene: 4. Germline CDR1 and CDR2: SNHLY and FYNNEI. This CDR3 is 13 amino acids long. CDR3 coding DNA: TGTGCCAGCAGTGAAGCCGGGCTAGCGGGGGAGTTCTTC. Its protein product is CASSEAGLAGEFF.

The rearrangement joins TRBV5-6 to TRBJ2-3; tentative D call: TRBD2 (5 bases). Germline-derived CDR1 and CDR2 are SGHDT and YYEEEE. V was trimmed by 0 bases and J by 3 bases, leaving 11 bases between them. There are 15 residues in the CDR3. CDR3 residues: CASSLDTRRTDTQYF. CDR3 coding DNA: TGTGCCAGCAGCTTGGACACTAGAAGGACAGATACGCAGTATTTT. The full variable domain, in which reference TRBV5-6 and TRBJ2-3 provide the parts outside the CDR3, is DAGVTQSPTHLIKTRGQQVTLRCSPKSGHDTVSWYQQALGQGPQFIFQYYEEEERQRGNFPDRFSGHQFPNYSSELNVNALLLGDSALYLCASSLDTRRTDTQYFGPGTRLTVL.

This chain joins TRBV30 and TRBJ1-3; D remains unclear. V was cut by 3 bases and J by 6 bases, with 3 bases left in between. Per germline, CDR1 GTSNPN and CDR2 SVGIG (reference sequence). The CDR3 runs to 10 residues. The CDR3 DNA reads TGTGCCTGGAGCGAAAACACCATATATTTT. It encodes CAWSENTIYF.

The chain combines TRBV7-9 with TRBJ2-5; TRBD1 is a possible D gene (6 bases). Trimming removed 4 bases at V and 3 bases at J, with 12 bases between. The CDR3 length is 14 residues. CDR1 and CDR2 (germline): SEHNR, FQNEAQ (reference sequence). CDR3 region: CASSSRTEKETQYF. DNA for the CDR3: TGTGCCAGCAGCTCCCGGACAGAAAAAGAGACCCAGTACTTC. Supplemented by reference TRBV7-9 and TRBJ2-5, the full variable domain reads DTGVSQNPRHKITKRGQNVTFRCDPISEHNRLYWYRQTLGQGPEFLTYFQNEAQLEKSRLLSDRFSAERPKGSFSTLEIQRTEQGDSAMYLCASSSRTEKETQYFGPGTRLLVL.

The rearrangement links TRBV7-2 to TRBJ2-4, with D hard to call. Germline V CDR1 and CDR2: SGHTA, FQGNSA. V was cut by 1 base and J by 8 bases, with 15 bases left in between. This CDR3 is built from 15 residues. The CDR3 region is CASSLDLWAPDIQYF. DNA of the CDR3: TGTGCCAGCAGCTTAGATTTGTGGGCCCCTGACATTCAGTACTTC.

The J gene is TRBJ1-2, the V gene TRBV20-1; maybe TRBD1 (5 bases). This CDR3 comprises 11 residues. Germline CDR1 DFQATT, CDR2 SNEGSKA (reference sequence). Trimming removed 8 bases from V and 6 bases from J, with 13 bases in between. The CDR3 reads CSRSGLDGYTF. Here the CDR3 DNA reads TGCAGTAGATCAGGGCTGGATGGCTACACCTTC.

The chain recombines TRBV4-3 with TRBJ2-1; 7 bases match TRBD1. Germline values: CDR1 LGHNA, CDR2 YSLEER. Unmatched junction bases numbered 13, after V lost 0 bases and J lost 2 bases. The CDR3 runs 19 residues. The CDR3: CASSQDPDPDRAPYNEQFF. CDR3 coding DNA: TGCGCCAGCAGCCAAGATCCAGACCCCGACAGGGCCCCCTACAATGAGCAGTTCTTC.

The rearrangement joins TRBV20-1 to TRBJ2-5; TRBD1 agrees at 8 bases. J lost 2 bases, V lost 5 bases, and 10 bases had no gene match. From germline, CDR1 is DFQATT and CDR2 SNEGSKA (reference sequence). The CDR3 loop spans 15 amino acids. CDR3 sequence: CSAVPGTGGQETQYF. CDR3 bases: TGCAGTGCTGTGCCCGGGACAGGTGGGCAAGAGACCCAGTACTTC.

The gene calls are TRBV12-3 or TRBV12-4 and TRBJ1-3; D gene unclear. Trimming cost V 5 bases and J 4 bases, with 3 bases left between them. The CDR3 has 11 residues. This chain's CDR3 is CASSPGNTIYF. CDR3 DNA sequence: TGTGCCAGCAGTCCGGGAAACACCATATATTTT.

The genes are TRBV4-1 and TRBJ2-7; D assignment may be TRBD1 or TRBD2 (5 bases each). In germline, CDR1 is MGHRA, CDR2 YSYEKL. The V gene lost 0 bases and the J gene lost 0 bases, with 12 bases spanning the gap. The CDR3 totals 16 residues. Here the CDR3 reads CASSQEEGYSSYEQYF. For the CDR3, the DNA is TGCGCCAGCAGCCAAGAAGAGGGGTACAGCTCCTACGAGCAGTACTTC.

The chain employs TRBV30 and TRBJ2-7; D may be TRBD1 (5 bases). Germline CDR1 and CDR2: GTSNPN and SVGIG (reference sequence). This CDR3 region has 12 residues. Between the trimmed V and J ends, which lost 5 bases and 0 bases, there was a span of 8 bases. For the CDR3, the DNA is TGTGCCTGGGGGGCGAGCTCCTACGAGCAGTACTTC. Its translation is CAWGASSYEQYF.

The chain couples TRBV18 to TRBJ2-3; the D is unclear. The CDR3 length is 15 residues. Germline-derived CDR1 and CDR2 are KGHSH and LQKENI. Trimming took 2 bases from V and 0 from J, leaving 9 bases between them. The CDR3 nucleotides read TGTGCCAGCTCACCAGCGGTAACTAGCACAGATACGCAGTATTTT. This codes for CASSPAVTSTDTQYF.

The chain links TRBV20-1 to TRBJ2-6; TRBD1 aligns across 8 bases. The germline V gene has CDR1 DFQATT and CDR2 SNEGSKA (reference sequence). Trimming took 6 bases from V and 1 from J; bases not matched to a gene: 8. This CDR3 comprises 16 residues. In DNA form, the CDR3 reads TGCAGTGCGGGTGGACAGGGAGTATCTGGGGCCAACGTCCTGACTTTC. It yields the protein CSAGGQGVSGANVLTF.

This chain connects TRBV2 to TRBJ1-1, with D possibly TRBD1 on 6 matching bases. Trimming removed 6 bases from V and 5 bases from J, with 16 bases in between. Per the germline V gene, CDR1 is SNHLY and CDR2 is FYNNEI. The CDR3 is made up of 14 amino acids. The CDR3 reads CASRVEGDGTEAFF. CDR3 DNA: TGTGCCAGCAGGGTAGAGGGGGACGGGACTGAAGCTTTCTTT.